A single TCR beta chain is shown here with its context. Its antigen is undetermined. Only in-frame clones appear in the TCRdb table, and some are missing; sequencing was by immunoSEQ multiplex PCR. The sample holds around 30,000 clones, around 96% seen once. The sample belongs to a study of monozygotic twins with cystic fibrosis. Looking at the study overall: With about 15 PCR cycles, barcoded libraries came from around 3 micrograms of fragmented DNA.

General observations from the study: Unrelated CF individuals shared fewer identical clonotypes than monozygotic CF twins. Shared CDR3 numbers were not associated with age, concordance or severity. In 13 of 16 pairs, V gene usage was closest to the co-twin's.

Sequenced material: blood. The sequence was collected from a girl aged 2 to 10 with cystic fibrosis.

The CDR3, as DNA: TGTGCCAGCAGCCAAGATAGGCAGGGCCCCGGTTATAGCAATCAGCCCCAGCATTTT. It encodes CASSQDRQGPGYSNQPQHF. The chain is built from TRBV4-2 and TRBJ1-5, with D perhaps TRBD1 (5 bases). Germline CDR1 LGHNA, CDR2 YNFKEQ. The CDR3 has 19 residues. The V and J ends lost 0 bases and 0 bases respectively, with 18 bases between them.